The present T cell receptor (beta chain) was sequenced within a study of spatial heterogeneity in lung cancer (dated by TCRdb to between 2019 and 2020). With regard to the full study: Beta-chain transcripts were consistently detected in greater numbers than alpha-chain transcripts, which likely reflects a higher abundance of beta-chain transcripts. In non-small cell lung cancer, the study made a quantitative comparison of TCR alpha and beta repertoires among multiple tumor regions, matched nontumor lung and blood. TCR repertoire features were related to nonsynonymous mutation counts determined by whole-exome sequencing of tumor tissue. In the raw uncorrected reads, each unique combination of TCR and UMI appeared more than ten times on average. At surgery, hundreds of tumor regions, approximately 64 matched nontumor lung samples and about 56 PBMC samples were TCR-sequenced for both alpha and beta chains. Points the paper makes about the study in general: Additional single-cell paired TCR alpha and beta sequencing was considered necessary to confirm, at a functional level, the hypothesis that regional TCRs recognize regional mutations. Ubiquitous expanded tumor TCRs showed up in blood more often at tumor resection than at routine follow-up.

Per the publication, the time point label means: sample taken at primary tumor resection. For TCR sequencing, whole RNA was extracted from tumor and nontumor lung tissue, or from cryopreserved PBMC samples, and no cell sorting was done. Donors were around 69 patients with early-stage, untreated non-small cell lung cancer from the lung TRACERx cohort. Only patients with enough RNA available from two or more tumor regions were chosen for TCR sequencing. V is pared back by 0 bases and J by 1 base, with 9 bases lying between the germline termini. Per the germline V gene, SGHDN is the CDR1 and FVKESK is the CDR2. The CDR3 holds 15 amino acids from the cysteine to the phenylalanine. Kept here is only the CDR3 DNA, which spans 45 bases and is read in frame from base 1. This clonotype was seen more than once but under ten times. Its cognate antigen has yet to be identified. No per-base quality is available; no much larger clone lies one base away.

The method behind the library was 5' RACE. This sample was sequenced with a NextSeq 500. In the TCR library protocol, a unique molecular identifier was attached to each TCR cDNA molecule so that PCR and sequencing errors could be corrected. The study's own analysis went as follows. TCR identification, UMI-based error correction and CDR3 extraction were performed with Decombinator tools. TCRs above a frequency of 2 per 1,000, corresponding to the top 1% of the tumor frequency distribution, were defined as expanded. Each repertoire was subsampled 100 times to 5,000 TCRs, after which Renyi diversity was computed with the R vegan package. CDR3 similarity networks were constructed using string-kernel similarity of amino acid triplets, with links drawn between CDR3s whose pairwise similarity was above 0.82. The public reads were quality trimmed at Q25 with fastp and then assembled into clones with MiXCR by TCRdb, keeping productive beta chains. Rows with a matching CDR3 protein are joined into one entry that keeps the most common DNA and genes. In this record, the V and J calls reflect TCRdb's handling and not the investigators' own analysis. This sample is represented by 49,000 or so distinct CDR3 sequences; over 9.5% of them were singletons. The ten largest make up 40% to 50% of the sample.

The receptor comes from a female donor with early-stage non-small cell lung cancer. Sequenced here: PBMCs, sampled at surgery. Recombination connected TRBV14 to TRBJ1-1, with a tentative D gene TRBD1 over 6 matching bases. The CDR3 here reads CASSQDGRGNTEAFF. The nucleotide sequence is given as TGTGCCAGCAGCCAAGATGGCAGGGGGAACACTGAAGCTTTCTTT.